These T cell receptor beta chains were read from a single sample in a study of OX40 agonist ivuxolimab in advanced cancers. Assay: immunoSEQ multiplex PCR; the TCRdb copy retains only in-frame clones and omits some. The sample yields some 19,000 clones, more than 75% seen once. The material sequenced was CD4+ or CD8+ T cells sorted from blood, taken in a trial of the OX40 agonist ivuxolimab. The receptors were sampled from an adult with an advanced solid tumor such as melanoma, head and neck, liver or kidney cancer. The CDR3 runs from the conserved cysteine through the conserved F or W. The D gene is left open where the match is weak.

v_gene: TRBV6-4
d_gene: .
CDR3aa: CASSDSGNTEAFF

v_gene: TRBV4-3
d_gene: TRBD2
CDR3aa: CASSWGGEDTQYF

v_gene: TRBV11-2
d_gene: .
CDR3aa: CASSLSGAGTDTQYF

v_gene: TRBV6-1
d_gene: .
CDR3aa: CASSEGEGSEKLFF

v_gene: TRBV5-1
d_gene: TRBD2
CDR3aa: CASWTGLAGGLPYEQYF

v_gene: TRBV6-6
d_gene: .
CDR3aa: CASSYSARGNTEAFF

v_gene: TRBV6-1
d_gene: TRBD2
CDR3aa: CASSGGTSGGLSYEQYF

v_gene: TRBV6-1
d_gene: .
CDR3aa: CASKDFFAGNQPQHF

v_gene: TRBV5-4
d_gene: .
CDR3aa: CASSPGALDTEAFF

v_gene: TRBV2
d_gene: TRBD1
CDR3aa: CASSDRDRGTEAFF

v_gene: TRBV4-2
d_gene: .
CDR3aa: CASSQVGFGALIEAFF

v_gene: TRBV6-1
d_gene: TRBD2
CDR3aa: CASSESWGGEQYF

v_gene: TRBV7-9
d_gene: .
CDR3aa: CASSPTGELFF

v_gene: TRBV14
d_gene: .
CDR3aa: CASSQEGSLNTEAFF

v_gene: TRBV9
d_gene: .
CDR3aa: CASSVADTGELFF

v_gene: TRBV4-1
d_gene: .
CDR3aa: CASSQEGQGPNEKLFF

v_gene: TRBV5-5
d_gene: .
CDR3aa: CASSPTDSNQPQHF

v_gene: TRBV27
d_gene: TRBD1
CDR3aa: CASADGTGAYEQYF

v_gene: TRBV5-1
d_gene: TRBD1
CDR3aa: CASSLGTGLYEQYF

v_gene: TRBV4-1
d_gene: .
CDR3aa: CASSQGDNQETQYF

v_gene: TRBV30
d_gene: .
CDR3aa: CAWSADNNEKLFF

v_gene: TRBV30
d_gene: TRBD2
CDR3aa: CAWSDGTSVSTDTQYF

v_gene: TRBV4-3
d_gene: .
CDR3aa: CASSQDRGVDTEAFF

v_gene: TRBV6-6
d_gene: .
CDR3aa: CASTPGGAGSQHF

v_gene: TRBV6-4
d_gene: .
CDR3aa: CASSALPYNDTQYF

v_gene: TRBV11-2
d_gene: .
CDR3aa: CASSLEAFLGGAGNTEAFF

v_gene: TRBV15
d_gene: TRBD1
CDR3aa: CATSSPEGDRGRQETQYF

v_gene: TRBV29-1
d_gene: .
CDR3aa: CSVEDWGGEQYF

v_gene: TRBV27
d_gene: .
CDR3aa: CAAGIWGNQPQHF

v_gene: TRBV19
d_gene: .
CDR3aa: CASSMMGGEQYF

v_gene: TRBV11-2
d_gene: TRBD2
CDR3aa: CASSLGVTSGANQETQYF

v_gene: TRBV10-1
d_gene: .
CDR3aa: CASSPAGSSYEQYF

v_gene: TRBV4-1
d_gene: TRBD1
CDR3aa: CASSQGGQGDAYEQYF

v_gene: TRBV4-1
d_gene: TRBD2
CDR3aa: CASSQDGVAGGAYEQYF

v_gene: TRBV4-3
d_gene: .
CDR3aa: CASSPQGGGEQFF